This T cell receptor (beta chain) was identified during a study of blood T cell repertoires in COVID-19. Study at large: COVID-19 samples collected from the United States, Italy and Spain covered acute and convalescent phases.

The CDR3 sequence is 16 residues long. CDR1 and CDR2 (germline): LGHDT, YNNKEL (reference sequence). Trimming took 6 bases from V and 0 from J, leaving 15 bases between them. In its sample, this clone was seen a few times. TCRdb's table, derived via immunoSEQ multiplex PCR, lists solely in-frame clones and lacks some. Of around 220,000 clones in the sample, around 80% are singletons; the top ten hold roughly 7.8%. V is TRBV3-1 (or the pseudogene TRBV3-2) and J is TRBJ2-4; weak D call: TRBD1 (6 bases). This TCR was sampled from a woman at least 80 years old with COVID-19, enrolled during active disease. Sequencing was carried out using peripheral blood. For the CDR3, the DNA is TGTGCCAGCAGTGATGGACAGCTACTAGCCAAAAACATTCAGTACTTC. Translated, it gives CASSDGQLLAKNIQYF.